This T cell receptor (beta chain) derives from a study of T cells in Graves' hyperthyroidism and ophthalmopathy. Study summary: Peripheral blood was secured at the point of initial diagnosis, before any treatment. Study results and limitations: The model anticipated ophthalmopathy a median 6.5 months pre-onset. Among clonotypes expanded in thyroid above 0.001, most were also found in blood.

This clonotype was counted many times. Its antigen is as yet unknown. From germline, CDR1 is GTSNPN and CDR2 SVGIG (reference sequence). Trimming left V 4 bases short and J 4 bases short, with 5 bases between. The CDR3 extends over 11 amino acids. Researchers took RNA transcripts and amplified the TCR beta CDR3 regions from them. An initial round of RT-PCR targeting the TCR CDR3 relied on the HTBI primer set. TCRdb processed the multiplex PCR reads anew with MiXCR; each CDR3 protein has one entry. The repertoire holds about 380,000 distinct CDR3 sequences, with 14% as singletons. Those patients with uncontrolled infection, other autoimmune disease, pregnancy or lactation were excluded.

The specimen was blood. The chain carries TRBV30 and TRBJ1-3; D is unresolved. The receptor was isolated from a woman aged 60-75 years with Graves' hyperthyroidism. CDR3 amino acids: CAWTSGNTIYF. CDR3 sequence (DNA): TGTGCCTGGACTTCGGGAAACACCATATATTTT.